These T cell receptor beta chains were read from a single sample in a study of blood T cells in healthy people across ages. One entry per CDR3 protein results from TCRdb running MiXCR on the 5' RACE reads. The sample has fewer than 2,000,000 distinct CDR3 sequences; about 31% are singletons. The specimen sequenced was blood. All receptors derive from a woman aged 25-40 years in good health. CDR3s include the opening cysteine and the closing phenylalanine or tryptophan. Each record gives: D gene, J gene, V gene, clone size, CDR3 protein, CDR3 DNA. A D gene is named only where the DNA matches it firmly. Size values are once, few and many counts, or a class for expanded clones, and some rows have none.

D gene: .
J gene: TRBJ1-1
V gene: TRBV9
clone size: .
CDR3 protein: CASSVGGHVAEAFF
CDR3 DNA: TGTGCCAGCAGCGTAGGGGGTCATGTGGCAGAAGCTTTCTTT

D gene: .
J gene: TRBJ1-5
V gene: TRBV6-6
clone size: .
CDR3 protein: CASTEGRGGGQPQHF
CDR3 DNA: TGTGCCAGCACCGAAGGCAGGGGAGGGGGTCAGCCCCAGCATTTT

D gene: .
J gene: TRBJ1-2
V gene: TRBV20-1
clone size: .
CDR3 protein: CSATPDILGNYGYTF
CDR3 DNA: TGCAGTGCTACGCCGGACATCCTGGGGAACTATGGCTACACCTTC

D gene: TRBD1
J gene: TRBJ2-1
V gene: TRBV6-2/TRBV6-3
clone size: .
CDR3 protein: CASSSQGANVLSSYNEQFF
CDR3 DNA: TGTGCCAGCAGTTCACAGGGGGCGAACGTTTTAAGCTCCTACAATGAGCAGTTCTTC

D gene: TRBD1
J gene: TRBJ2-5
V gene: TRBV4-1
clone size: few
CDR3 protein: CASSQGRGSLVETQYF
CDR3 DNA: TGCGCCAGCAGCCAAGGCAGGGGGTCGCTGGTGGAGACCCAGTACTTC

D gene: TRBD2
J gene: TRBJ2-1
V gene: TRBV12-3/TRBV12-4
clone size: few
CDR3 protein: CASSNSGRPYNEQFF
CDR3 DNA: TGTGCCAGCAGTAATAGCGGGAGGCCCTACAATGAGCAGTTCTTC

D gene: TRBD1
J gene: TRBJ2-6
V gene: TRBV15
clone size: .
CDR3 protein: CATSRQGALAGANVLTF
CDR3 DNA: TGTGCCACCAGCAGACAGGGGGCTTTAGCTGGGGCCAACGTCCTGACTTTC

D gene: TRBD1
J gene: TRBJ1-5
V gene: TRBV28
clone size: .
CDR3 protein: CASTGDSPSSNQPQHF
CDR3 DNA: TGTGCCAGCACTGGGGACAGTCCTTCTAGCAATCAGCCCCAGCATTTT

D gene: .
J gene: TRBJ1-6
V gene: TRBV4-1
clone size: .
CDR3 protein: CASSQRSGDSYNSPLHF
CDR3 DNA: TGCGCCAGCAGCCAACGGTCGGGGGATTCCTATAATTCACCCCTCCACTTT

D gene: TRBD1
J gene: TRBJ1-1
V gene: TRBV29-1
clone size: .
CDR3 protein: CSVDGTGIMDTEAFF
CDR3 DNA: TGCAGCGTGGACGGGACAGGGATTATGGACACTGAAGCTTTCTTT

D gene: .
J gene: TRBJ2-1
V gene: TRBV20-1
clone size: many
CDR3 protein: CSTGGGGSDEQFF
CDR3 DNA: TGCAGTACGGGAGGGGGCGGGTCCGATGAGCAGTTCTTC

D gene: TRBD1
J gene: TRBJ2-7
V gene: TRBV15
clone size: few
CDR3 protein: CATSARDSEAYEQYF
CDR3 DNA: TGTGCCACCAGCGCCCGGGACAGTGAGGCCTACGAGCAGTACTTC

D gene: .
J gene: TRBJ1-4
V gene: TRBV2
clone size: few
CDR3 protein: CASSESMAGPFTNEKLFF
CDR3 DNA: TGTGCCAGCAGTGAATCTATGGCAGGGCCCTTTACCAATGAAAAACTGTTTTTT

D gene: .
J gene: TRBJ2-1
V gene: TRBV7-9
clone size: .
CDR3 protein: CATIPTMVASYNEQFF
CDR3 DNA: TGTGCCACCATACCGACCATGGTAGCTTCTTACAATGAGCAGTTCTTC

D gene: .
J gene: TRBJ2-3
V gene: TRBV7-6
clone size: few
CDR3 protein: CASSLQGAHTDTQYF
CDR3 DNA: TGTGCCAGCAGCTTACAGGGCGCTCACACAGATACGCAGTATTTT

D gene: .
J gene: TRBJ1-2
V gene: TRBV20-1
clone size: .
CDR3 protein: CSAGSGTVYGYTF
CDR3 DNA: TGCAGTGCTGGGTCCGGGACGGTTTATGGCTACACCTTC

D gene: .
J gene: TRBJ2-7
V gene: TRBV11-2
clone size: .
CDR3 protein: CASSPRRAGQYEQYF
CDR3 DNA: TGTGCCAGCAGCCCAAGGAGGGCGGGTCAGTACGAGCAGTACTTC

D gene: .
J gene: TRBJ1-1
V gene: TRBV11-2
clone size: .
CDR3 protein: CASSLDLPTEAFF
CDR3 DNA: TGTGCCAGCAGCTTAGATTTGCCCACTGAAGCTTTCTTT

D gene: .
J gene: TRBJ1-5
V gene: TRBV30
clone size: .
CDR3 protein: CAWSAWGGRQPQHF
CDR3 DNA: TGTGCCTGGAGTGCCTGGGGGGGGCGGCAGCCCCAGCATTTT

D gene: TRBD2
J gene: TRBJ2-1
V gene: TRBV7-9
clone size: .
CDR3 protein: CASSSLAEEQFF
CDR3 DNA: TGTGCCAGCAGCTCACTAGCGGAGGAGCAGTTCTTC

D gene: TRBD2
J gene: TRBJ2-2
V gene: TRBV6-1
clone size: .
CDR3 protein: CASSVGVAGAGELFF
CDR3 DNA: TGTGCCAGCAGTGTAGGAGTAGCGGGAGCCGGGGAGCTGTTTTTT

D gene: TRBD1
J gene: TRBJ2-1
V gene: TRBV6-2/TRBV6-3
clone size: .
CDR3 protein: CASSRQGYHNEQFF
CDR3 DNA: TGTGCCAGCAGTAGACAGGGGTACCACAATGAGCAGTTCTTC

D gene: .
J gene: TRBJ2-7
V gene: TRBV5-6
clone size: .
CDR3 protein: CAGNRGGSSSYEQYF
CDR3 DNA: TGTGCCGGCAATCGAGGCGGGTCCTCTTCCTACGAGCAGTACTTC

D gene: .
J gene: TRBJ2-1
V gene: TRBV5-1
clone size: .
CDR3 protein: CASSLAPSASTYNEQFF
CDR3 DNA: TGCGCCAGCAGCTTGGCCCCTTCGGCTTCAACCTACAATGAGCAGTTCTTC

D gene: TRBD1
J gene: TRBJ2-1
V gene: TRBV20-1
clone size: .
CDR3 protein: CSARVSSVDRGNYNEQFF
CDR3 DNA: TGCAGTGCTAGGGTTTCGAGCGTTGACAGGGGGAACTACAATGAGCAGTTCTTC

D gene: .
J gene: TRBJ2-7
V gene: TRBV20-1
clone size: .
CDR3 protein: CSAGTGPTEQYF
CDR3 DNA: TGCAGTGCCGGGACTGGACCCACCGAGCAGTACTTC

D gene: .
J gene: TRBJ2-7
V gene: TRBV15
clone size: .
CDR3 protein: CATSRAQPYEQYF
CDR3 DNA: TGTGCCACCAGCAGAGCTCAGCCCTACGAGCAGTACTTC

D gene: .
J gene: TRBJ2-3
V gene: TRBV7-9
clone size: few
CDR3 protein: CASSLAVGGADTQYF
CDR3 DNA: TGTGCCAGCAGCTTAGCGGTGGGGGGCGCGGATACGCAGTATTTT

D gene: .
J gene: TRBJ2-5
V gene: TRBV5-1
clone size: few
CDR3 protein: CASSLEGPQETQYF
CDR3 DNA: TGCGCCAGCAGCTTGGAGGGACCCCAAGAGACCCAGTACTTC

D gene: TRBD1
J gene: TRBJ1-2
V gene: TRBV9
clone size: few
CDR3 protein: CASSPRTRTGANYGYTF
CDR3 DNA: TGTGCCAGCAGCCCCAGAACCCGAACAGGGGCTAACTATGGCTACACCTTC

D gene: .
J gene: TRBJ2-5
V gene: TRBV14
clone size: few
CDR3 protein: CASSQVGFQETQYF
CDR3 DNA: TGTGCCAGCAGCCAAGTAGGCTTTCAAGAGACCCAGTACTTC

D gene: .
J gene: TRBJ2-7
V gene: TRBV7-6
clone size: .
CDR3 protein: CASSLYGQAQQYF
CDR3 DNA: TGTGCCAGCAGCTTATACGGGCAGGCACAGCAGTACTTC

D gene: TRBD1
J gene: TRBJ2-5
V gene: TRBV6-6
clone size: .
CDR3 protein: CASSYGRDSYDEQYF
CDR3 DNA: TGTGCCAGCAGTTATGGTCGGGACAGCTACGATGAGCAGTACTTC

D gene: TRBD2
J gene: TRBJ2-7
V gene: TRBV7-3
clone size: .
CDR3 protein: CASRATSGSLSEQYF
CDR3 DNA: TGTGCCAGCAGGGCAACTAGCGGGAGTTTGAGCGAGCAGTACTTC

D gene: .
J gene: TRBJ1-1
V gene: TRBV4-1
clone size: once
CDR3 protein: CASSQVYGKNTGAFF
CDR3 DNA: TGCGCCAGCAGCCAAGTTTACGGAAAAAACACTGGAGCTTTCTTT

D gene: .
J gene: TRBJ2-7
V gene: TRBV12-3/TRBV12-4
clone size: few
CDR3 protein: CASSSSWQGYEQYF
CDR3 DNA: TGTGCCAGCAGTTCCTCGTGGCAGGGCTACGAGCAGTACTTC

D gene: TRBD2
J gene: TRBJ2-7
V gene: TRBV27
clone size: .
CDR3 protein: CASSLRTSGVYEQYF
CDR3 DNA: TGTGCCAGCAGTCTCCGGACTAGCGGGGTTTACGAGCAGTACTTC

D gene: .
J gene: TRBJ2-1
V gene: TRBV3-1
clone size: .
CDR3 protein: CASSQDITIRSYNEQFF
CDR3 DNA: TGTGCCAGCAGCCAAGATATAACTATCCGCTCCTACAATGAGCAGTTCTTC

D gene: .
J gene: TRBJ1-1
V gene: TRBV7-9
clone size: few
CDR3 protein: CASSLAGSGATEAFF
CDR3 DNA: TGTGCCAGCAGCTTAGCCGGGTCGGGTGCGACTGAAGCTTTCTTT

D gene: TRBD2
J gene: TRBJ2-3
V gene: TRBV20-1
clone size: .
CDR3 protein: CSARPSGASTDTQYF
CDR3 DNA: TGCAGTGCTAGACCTAGCGGGGCTAGCACAGATACGCAGTATTTT

D gene: .
J gene: TRBJ2-3
V gene: TRBV6-5
clone size: .
CDR3 protein: CASSRGAAPNTQYF
CDR3 DNA: TGTGCCAGCAGTCGCGGCGCGGCCCCGAATACGCAGTATTTT

D gene: TRBD1
J gene: TRBJ1-1
V gene: TRBV4-1
clone size: .
CDR3 protein: CASSQQGQRNTKAFF
CDR3 DNA: TGCGCCAGCAGCCAACAGGGACAGAGGAACACTAAAGCTTTCTTT

D gene: TRBD2
J gene: TRBJ2-7
V gene: TRBV11-2
clone size: .
CDR3 protein: CASSPQRGGRYNEQYF
CDR3 DNA: TGTGCCAGCAGCCCGCAGCGGGGAGGGAGGTACAATGAGCAGTACTTC

D gene: TRBD2
J gene: TRBJ2-7
V gene: TRBV29-1
clone size: many
CDR3 protein: CSVVVTGLAGEQYF
CDR3 DNA: TGCAGCGTCGTCGTAACGGGACTAGCGGGAGAGCAGTACTTC

D gene: .
J gene: TRBJ2-2
V gene: TRBV5-1
clone size: .
CDR3 protein: CASSPYRSTNTGELFF
CDR3 DNA: TGCGCCAGCAGCCCCTACCGGAGTACGAACACCGGGGAGCTGTTTTTT

D gene: .
J gene: TRBJ1-5
V gene: TRBV20-1
clone size: .
CDR3 protein: CSASVGEGGPQHF
CDR3 DNA: TGCAGTGCTAGCGTCGGGGAAGGAGGGCCCCAGCATTTT

D gene: TRBD1
J gene: TRBJ1-2
V gene: TRBV20-1
clone size: .
CDR3 protein: CSAVDRAHGYTF
CDR3 DNA: TGCAGTGCCGTGGACAGGGCCCATGGCTACACCTTC

D gene: TRBD2
J gene: TRBJ2-7
V gene: TRBV7-2
clone size: few
CDR3 protein: CASKGAGGLSYEQYF
CDR3 DNA: TGTGCCAGCAAGGGAGCGGGAGGGCTCTCCTACGAGCAGTACTTC

D gene: TRBD2
J gene: TRBJ2-1
V gene: TRBV7-3
clone size: .
CDR3 protein: CASSAGLERDEQFF
CDR3 DNA: TGTGCCAGCAGCGCGGGACTAGAGAGAGATGAGCAGTTCTTC

D gene: .
J gene: TRBJ2-1
V gene: TRBV7-9
clone size: .
CDR3 protein: CASVLDEQFF
CDR3 DNA: TGTGCCAGCGTCCTGGATGAGCAGTTCTTC

D gene: TRBD1
J gene: TRBJ1-1
V gene: TRBV27
clone size: .
CDR3 protein: CASSLSGRGLLNTEAFF
CDR3 DNA: TGTGCCAGCAGTTTATCGGGGAGGGGGCTTTTGAACACTGAAGCTTTCTTT